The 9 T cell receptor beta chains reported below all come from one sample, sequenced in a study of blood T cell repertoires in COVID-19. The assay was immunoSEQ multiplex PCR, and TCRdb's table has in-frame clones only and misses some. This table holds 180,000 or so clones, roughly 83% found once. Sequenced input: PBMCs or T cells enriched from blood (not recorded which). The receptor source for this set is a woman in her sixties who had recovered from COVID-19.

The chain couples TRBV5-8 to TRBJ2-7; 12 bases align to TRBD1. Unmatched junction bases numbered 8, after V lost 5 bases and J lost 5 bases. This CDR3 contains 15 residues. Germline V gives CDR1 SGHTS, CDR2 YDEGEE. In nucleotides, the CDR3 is TGTGCCAGCAGGTCCCCCGGGACAGGGGGCGACGAGCAGTACTTC. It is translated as CASRSPGTGGDEQYF.

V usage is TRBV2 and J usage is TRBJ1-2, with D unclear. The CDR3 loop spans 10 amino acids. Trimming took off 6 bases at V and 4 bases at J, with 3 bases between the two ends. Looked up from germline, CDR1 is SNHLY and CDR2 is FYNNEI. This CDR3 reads CASSGYGYTF. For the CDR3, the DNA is TGTGCCAGCAGCGGCTATGGCTACACCTTC. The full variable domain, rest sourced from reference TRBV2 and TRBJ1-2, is EPEVTQTPSHQVTQMGQEVILRCVPISNHLYFYWYRQILGQKVEFLVSFYNNEISEKSEIFDDQFSVERPDGSNFTLKIRSTKLEDSAMYFCASSGYGYTFGSGTRLTVV.

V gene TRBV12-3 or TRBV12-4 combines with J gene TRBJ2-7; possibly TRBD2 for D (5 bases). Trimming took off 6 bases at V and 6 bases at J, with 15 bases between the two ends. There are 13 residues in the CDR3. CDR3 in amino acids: CASSRNLALEQYF. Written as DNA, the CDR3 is TGTGCCAGCAGCCGTAATCTAGCCCTCGAGCAGTACTTC.

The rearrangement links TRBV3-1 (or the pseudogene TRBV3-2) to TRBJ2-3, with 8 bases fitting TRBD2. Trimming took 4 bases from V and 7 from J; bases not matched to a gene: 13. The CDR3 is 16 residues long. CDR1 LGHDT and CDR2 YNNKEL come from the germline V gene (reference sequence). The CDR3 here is CASSPRLATSHYTQYF. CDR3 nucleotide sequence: TGTGCCAGCAGCCCGCGACTAGCGACCTCCCATTATACGCAGTATTTT.

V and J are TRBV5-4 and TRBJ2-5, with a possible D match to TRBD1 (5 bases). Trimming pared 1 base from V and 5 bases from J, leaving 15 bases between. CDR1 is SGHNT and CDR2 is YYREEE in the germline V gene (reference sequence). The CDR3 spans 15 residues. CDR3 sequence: CASSLTGAPGETQYF. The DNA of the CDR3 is TGTGCCAGCAGCTTGACAGGCGCCCCGGGCGAGACCCAGTACTTC.

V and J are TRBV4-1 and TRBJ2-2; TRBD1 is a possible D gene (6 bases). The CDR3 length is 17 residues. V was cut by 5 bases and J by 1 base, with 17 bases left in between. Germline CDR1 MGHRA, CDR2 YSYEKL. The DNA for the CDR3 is TGCGCCAGCAGCAAGGGACAACGAATCATGAACACCGGGGAGCTGTTTTTT. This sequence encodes CASSKGQRIMNTGELFF.

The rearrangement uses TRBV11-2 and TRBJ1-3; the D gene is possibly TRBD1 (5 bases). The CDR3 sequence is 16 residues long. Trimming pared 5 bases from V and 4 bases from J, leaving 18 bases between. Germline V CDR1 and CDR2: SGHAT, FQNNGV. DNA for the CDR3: TGTGCCAGCAGCCGCAGCAGGTCGGGGGGAGGAAACACCATATATTTT. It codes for CASSRSRSGGGNTIYF.

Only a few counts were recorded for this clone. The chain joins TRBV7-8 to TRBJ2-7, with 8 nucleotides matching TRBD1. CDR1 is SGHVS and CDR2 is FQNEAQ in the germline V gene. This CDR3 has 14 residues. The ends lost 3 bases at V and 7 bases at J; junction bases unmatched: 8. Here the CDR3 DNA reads TGTGCCAGCAGCTTGGGGCAGGGGGCTGGGGAGCAGTACTTC. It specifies CASSLGQGAGEQYF.

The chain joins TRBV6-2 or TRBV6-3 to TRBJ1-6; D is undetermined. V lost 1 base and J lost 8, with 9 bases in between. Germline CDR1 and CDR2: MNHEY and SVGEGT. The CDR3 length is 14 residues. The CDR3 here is CASSYYSSYSPLHF. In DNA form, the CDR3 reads TGTGCCAGCAGTTACTACAGTTCCTATTCACCCCTCCACTTT.